This entry is about one TCR beta chain. The CDR3 is made up of 13 amino acids. Looked up from germline, CDR1 is SGHDT and CDR2 is YYEEEE. Trimming removed 0 bases from V and 7 bases from J, with 10 bases in between. This sample was included in a study of blood T cell repertoires in COVID-19. About the research overall: Samples of COVID-19 (acute and convalescent) were obtained from the United States, Italy and Spain.

Only in-frame clones appear in the TCRdb table, and some are missing; sequencing was by immunoSEQ multiplex PCR. The sample holds a few hundred thousand clones; approximately 86% are singletons and the top ten take approximately 2%. The sample comprised peripheral blood. The source of this sequence is a man aged 30-40 years with active or convalescent COVID-19. V usage is TRBV5-6 and J usage is TRBJ1-2; D remains unclear. CDR3 protein: CASSLANRGGYTF. DNA for the CDR3: TGTGCCAGCAGCTTGGCCAATCGCGGTGGCTACACCTTC.